This TCR beta chain came from a study of brain T cells in children with intractable seizures. General study findings and limits: Clones missing pre-surgery may reflect undersampling of that blood sample. Patients' HCMV serostatus was unknown; virus specificity rests on CDR3 similarity alone.

The sequenced cases were selected for having the highest brain T cell transcript signatures. Pre-surgery treatment included at least one anti-epileptic drug. The CDR3 extends over 14 amino acids. V was shortened by 1 base and J by 8 bases, with 14 bases between the two germline ends. Germline V lookup: CDR1 MGHDK, CDR2 SYGVNS. Generated by immunoSEQ multiplex PCR, the TCRdb table keeps only in-frame clones and is missing some. The table records about 76,000 clones, about 93% of them present only once. Points on this clone: Its cognate antigen is unknown.

The chain uses TRBV25-1 and TRBJ1-2; D gene unclear. The sequenced sample was peripheral blood, obtained at surgery. The TCR originated in a boy younger than two with tuberous sclerosis and intractable seizures. This CDR3 is CASSEFFDADGYTF. The CDR3 region has the DNA TGTGCCAGCAGTGAATTCTTCGACGCGGACGGCTACACCTTC.